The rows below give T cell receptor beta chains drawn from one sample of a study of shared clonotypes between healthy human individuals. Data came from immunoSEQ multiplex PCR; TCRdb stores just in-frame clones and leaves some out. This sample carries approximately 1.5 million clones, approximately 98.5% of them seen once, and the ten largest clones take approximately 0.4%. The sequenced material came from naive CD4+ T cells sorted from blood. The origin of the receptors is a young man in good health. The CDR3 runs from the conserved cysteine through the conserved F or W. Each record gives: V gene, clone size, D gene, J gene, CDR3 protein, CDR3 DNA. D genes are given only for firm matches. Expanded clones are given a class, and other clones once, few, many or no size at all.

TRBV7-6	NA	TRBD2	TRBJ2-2	CASSLVLAGVDTGELFF	TGTGCCAGCAGCTTAGTTCTAGCGGGAGTAGACACCGGGGAGCTGTTTTTT
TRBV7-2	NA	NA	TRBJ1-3	CASSFLPGPSGNTIYF	TGTGCCAGCAGCTTCCTGCCGGGACCGAGTGGAAACACCATATATTTT
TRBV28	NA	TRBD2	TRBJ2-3	CASREGTSADTDTQYF	TGTGCCAGCAGGGAAGGGACTAGCGCCGACACAGATACGCAGTATTTT
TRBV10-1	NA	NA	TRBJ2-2	CASSELDGGELFF	TGCGCCAGCAGTGAGTTAGATGGCGGGGAGCTGTTTTTT
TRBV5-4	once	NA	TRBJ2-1	CASSLGPRGGEQFF	TGTGCCAGCAGCTTGGGACCTAGAGGGGGTGAGCAGTTCTTC
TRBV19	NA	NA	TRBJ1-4	CASSIGWGVGEKLFF	TGTGCCAGTAGTATTGGTTGGGGGGTTGGTGAAAAACTGTTTTTT
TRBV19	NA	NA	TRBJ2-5	CASALSTVGGETQYF	TGTGCCAGTGCCCTCTCTACCGTCGGGGGAGAGACCCAGTACTTC
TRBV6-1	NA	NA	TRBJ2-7	CASSEQKNEQYF	TGTGCCAGCAGTGAACAAAAGAACGAGCAGTACTTC
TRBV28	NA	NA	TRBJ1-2	CASGGPGSHYGYTF	TGTGCCAGCGGGGGCCCTGGGAGCCACTATGGCTACACCTTC
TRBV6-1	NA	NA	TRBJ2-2	CASSEIAVLNTGELFF	TGTGCCAGCAGTGAAATAGCAGTACTGAACACCGGGGAGCTGTTTTTT
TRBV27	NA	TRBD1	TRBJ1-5	CASSRQGAGQPQHF	TGTGCCAGCAGTCGACAGGGGGCGGGTCAGCCCCAGCATTTT
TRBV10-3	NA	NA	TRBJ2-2	CAIRAGPTNTGELFF	TGTGCCATACGGGCAGGGCCAACCAACACCGGGGAGCTGTTTTTT
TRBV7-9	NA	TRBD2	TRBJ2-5	CASSLFRGRARETQYF	TGTGCCAGCAGCTTATTCCGCGGGAGGGCCCGAGAGACCCAGTACTTC
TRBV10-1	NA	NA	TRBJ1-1	CASRRTVNTEAFF	TGCGCCAGCAGGAGGACTGTGAACACTGAAGCTTTCTTT
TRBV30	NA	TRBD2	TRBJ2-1	CAWSVLAGGPANEQFF	TGTGCCTGGAGTGTACTAGCGGGAGGGCCTGCAAATGAGCAGTTCTTC
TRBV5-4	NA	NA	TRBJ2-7	CASSSRDGSSYEQYF	TGTGCCAGCAGCTCCCGGGACGGGAGCTCCTACGAGCAGTACTTC
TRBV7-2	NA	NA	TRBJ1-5	CASSINKNQPQHF	TGTGCCAGCAGCATTAACAAAAATCAGCCCCAGCATTTT
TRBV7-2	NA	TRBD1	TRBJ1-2	CASSLVQGRANNYGYTF	TGTGCCAGCAGCTTAGTACAGGGGAGGGCGAATAACTATGGCTACACCTTC
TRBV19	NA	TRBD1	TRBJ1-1	CACRGQGVENTEAFF	TGTGCCTGTAGAGGACAGGGGGTAGAGAACACTGAAGCTTTCTTT
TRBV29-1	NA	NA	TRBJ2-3	CSVEDPQGTDTQYF	TGCAGCGTTGAAGATCCCCAGGGCACAGATACGCAGTATTTT
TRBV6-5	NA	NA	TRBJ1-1	CASSSRGGGATEAFF	TGTGCCAGCAGTTCGCGGGGAGGGGGGGCAACTGAAGCTTTCTTT
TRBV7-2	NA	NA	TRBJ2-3	CASSPGGTDTQYF	TGTGCCAGCAGCCCAGGTGGCACAGATACGCAGTATTTT
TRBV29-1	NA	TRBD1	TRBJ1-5	CSAGQGGNQPQHF	TGCAGCGCGGGACAGGGGGGAAATCAGCCCCAGCATTTT
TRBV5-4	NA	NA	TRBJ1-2	CASSLPPVEINYGYTF	TGTGCCAGCAGCCTCCCCCCGGTAGAGATTAACTATGGCTACACCTTC
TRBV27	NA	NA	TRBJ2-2	CASSLILPEGTGELFF	TGTGCCAGCAGTTTAATCCTACCCGAGGGCACCGGGGAGCTGTTTTTT
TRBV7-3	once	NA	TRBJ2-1	CASSSSGSYNEQFF	TGTGCCAGCAGCTCGTCCGGATCCTACAATGAGCAGTTCTTC
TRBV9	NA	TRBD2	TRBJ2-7	CASSVTGVGGNEQYF	TGTGCCAGCAGCGTTACGGGAGTCGGGGGGAACGAGCAGTACTTC
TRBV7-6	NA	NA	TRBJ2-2	CASSLEGAGELFF	TGTGCCAGCAGCTTAGAGGGGGCCGGGGAGCTGTTTTTT
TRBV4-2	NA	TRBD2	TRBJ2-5	CASSQQATLAGGETQYF	TGTGCCAGCAGCCAACAGGCCACCCTAGCGGGAGGCGAGACCCAGTACTTC
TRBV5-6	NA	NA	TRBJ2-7	CASSPAGSYEQYF	TGTGCCAGCAGCCCCGCCGGATCCTACGAGCAGTACTTC
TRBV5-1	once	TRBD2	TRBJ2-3	CASSLVGLAGGSTQYF	TGCGCCAGCAGCTTGGTCGGACTAGCGGGAGGTTCTACGCAGTATTTT
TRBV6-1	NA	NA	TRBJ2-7	CASSVEGYYEQYF	TGTGCCAGCAGTGTCGAGGGGTACTACGAGCAGTACTTC
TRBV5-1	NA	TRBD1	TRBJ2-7	CASSLAWDRGSYEQYF	TGCGCCAGCAGCTTGGCCTGGGACAGGGGGTCCTACGAGCAGTACTTC